This entry describes one T cell receptor (beta chain). In germline, CDR1 is GTSNPN, CDR2 SVGIG (reference sequence). V was cut by 5 bases and J by 7 bases, with 15 bases left in between. The CDR3 runs to 13 residues. Primers: 60 Vbeta forward and 13 Jbeta reverse. Measured with immunoSEQ multiplex PCR; TCRdb has only the in-frame clones, and not every one. The sample includes about 100,000 clones, 75% to 80% of them seen just once. These data originate in a study of cytomegalovirus exposure and HLA in healthy donors. The receptor's source is a male donor in good health and CMV-seropositive. J is TRBJ1-3 and V is TRBV30, with unresolved D. The source material was PBMCs. CDR3 loop: CAWERRSPNTIYF. The CDR3 DNA reads TGTGCCTGGGAGAGGAGGTCCCCTAACACCATATATTTT.